The 30 T cell receptor beta chains below come from one sample, sequenced in a study of T-cell memory formation after mild COVID-19. TCRdb re-called the 5' RACE reads with MiXCR, one entry per CDR3 protein. This repertoire shows about 300,000 distinct CDR3 sequences, just under 20% found once; its top ten account for roughly 21%. The sequenced sample was PBMCs or a T cell subset sorted from them (not recorded which). These receptors were collected from a man aged 18-30 years who had mild COVID-19 (a few samples of this study predate the infection). Cell type and time point are not known.

The chain recombines TRBV21-1 with TRBJ1-1; the DNA was not used to check the table's D call, TRBD1. TRBV21-1 is shown as a pseudogene. The CDR3 spans 11 residues. The CDR3 here is CASREQPWAFF. The CDR3 bases are TGTGCCAGCAGGGAACAGCCCTGGGCTTTCTTT.

The CDR3 DNA follows: TGTGCCAGCAGCCAAGATTATCTAGGACAGGGGAGCGGTTCACCCCTCCACTTT. This gives the protein CASSQDYLGQGSGSPLHF. This chain joins TRBV4-2 and TRBJ1-6, with 9 bases fitting TRBD1. Losses at the gene ends were 0 bases for V and 9 bases for J; bases not matched to a gene: 12. Per the germline V gene, CDR1 is LGHNA and CDR2 is YNFKEQ. The CDR3 has 18 amino acids.

This clonotype was detected only a few times. This chain links TRBV28 with TRBJ1-4, with D possibly being TRBD1 (6 bases). V dropped 7 bases and J dropped 0 bases, with 18 bases sitting between them. Germline CDR1 reads MDHEN; CDR2 reads SYDVKM. The CDR3 loop spans 17 amino acids. The CDR3 protein is CASTPLVGGPTNEKLFF. Here the CDR3 DNA reads TGTGCCAGCACTCCCCTGGTTGGGGGCCCAACTAATGAAAAACTGTTTTTT.

This clonotype was recorded many times. This chain connects TRBV20-1 to TRBJ1-2; 7 bases line up with TRBD1. From germline, CDR1 is DFQATT and CDR2 SNEGSKA (reference sequence). The CDR3 length is 10 residues. Trimming at V came to 5 bases and at J to 14 bases, leaving 8 bases not matched to a gene. CDR3 amino acids: CSAERGRVTF. CDR3 DNA sequence: TGCAGTGCTGAAAGGGGGCGAGTAACCTTC.

The V call is TRBV9, the J call TRBJ2-3, with D possibly being TRBD1 or TRBD2 (5 bases each). Trimming stripped 2 bases from V and 4 bases from J, with 8 bases between. Germline V CDR1 and CDR2: SGDLS, YYNGEE. This CDR3 comprises 13 residues. For the CDR3, the DNA is TGTGCCAGCAGCGTTGTGGGGGCAGATACGCAGTATTTT. Encoded protein: CASSVVGADTQYF.

The chain uses TRBV9 and TRBJ2-2; 12 nucleotides match TRBD2. Germline values: CDR1 SGDLS, CDR2 YYNGEE. CDR3 size: 16 residues. Germline trimming cut 4 bases from V and 6 bases from J; bases unmatched to any gene: 7. CDR3: CASSPRLAGESGELFF. CDR3 nucleotide sequence: TGTGCCAGCAGCCCCCGACTAGCGGGGGAGTCCGGGGAGCTGTTTTTT.

The rearrangement joins TRBV7-9 to TRBJ2-7, with a weak D call TRBD1 (6 bases). Germline CDR1 SEHNR, CDR2 FQNEAQ (reference sequence). This CDR3 has 13 amino acids. V was cut by 6 bases and J by 4 bases, with 13 bases left in between. CDR3 in DNA: TGTGCCAGCAGTCCTCGGGACAAATACGAGCAGTACGTC. This gives the protein CASSPRDKYEQYV.

V and J are TRBV6-5 and TRBJ1-4; a possible D gene is TRBD1 (6 bases). CDR3 length: 15 amino acids. Germline lookup yields CDR1 MNHEY and CDR2 SVGAGI. Trimming stripped 6 bases from V and 5 bases from J, with 16 bases between. The DNA of the CDR3 is TGTGCCAGCAGCAGACAGGCGGACCAAAATGAAAAACTGTTTTTT. Protein sequence: CASSRQADQNEKLFF.

The rearrangement joins TRBV7-9 to TRBJ2-5; 9 bases align to TRBD2. After removal of 3 bases from V and 4 bases from J, the junction contained 6 bases not matched to a gene. Germline loops: CDR1 SEHNR, CDR2 FQNEAQ (reference sequence). The CDR3 has 15 amino acids. CDR3 region: CASSFGTSLRETQYF. The CDR3 DNA reads as TGTGCCAGCAGCTTCGGGACTAGCTTGAGAGAGACCCAGTACTTC.

The chain links TRBV7-3 to TRBJ2-5; a possible D gene is TRBD1 (5 bases). CDR3 size: 12 residues. The germline CDR1 and CDR2 sequences are SGHTA and FQGTGA. V was trimmed by 11 bases and J by 4 bases, leaving 14 bases between them. The CDR3 here is CARPRVSETQYF. Here the CDR3 DNA reads TGTGCCCGACCCAGGGTTTCAGAGACCCAGTACTTC.

In its sample, this clonotype was seen a few times. J is TRBJ2-7 and V is TRBV7-9; TRBD2 aligns across 11 bases. CDR1 is SEHNR, CDR2 FQNEAQ, per germline (reference sequence). The trim removed 7 bases at V and 3 bases at J, leaving 2 bases unmatched. The CDR3 runs 13 residues. The CDR3 sequence: CASKGTSGYEQYF. For the CDR3, the DNA is TGTGCCAGCAAGGGGACTAGCGGCTACGAGCAGTACTTC.

A few counts support this clonotype. This chain links TRBV6-1 with TRBJ1-2, with 9 positions matching TRBD1. Germline CDR1 MNHNS, CDR2 SASEGT. The J segment lost 8 bases and the V segment lost 5 bases, leaving 6 bases of the junction unmatched. CDR3 length: 13 amino acids. CDR3 DNA: TGTGCCAGCAGTCCAACGACAGGGGGAGGCTACACCTTC. It encodes CASSPTTGGGYTF.

The V and J genes are TRBV15 and TRBJ1-3; D not certain. The CDR3 runs to 16 residues. V was cut by 5 bases and J by 0 bases, with 14 bases left in between. Germline values: CDR1 LNHNV, CDR2 YYDKDF (reference sequence). As DNA, the CDR3 is TGTGCCACCAGCTCCCGGTTTCAAAGCTCTGGAAACACCATATATTTT. It yields the protein CATSSRFQSSGNTIYF. The whole variable domain, filled in from reference TRBV15 and TRBJ1-3, reads DAMVIQNPRYQVTQFGKPVTLSCSQTLNHNVMYWYQQKSSQAPKLLFHYYDKDFNNEADTPDNFQSRRPNTSFCFLDIRSPGLGDTAMYLCATSSRFQSSGNTIYFGEGSWLTVV.

This clonotype has only a few counts. This chain connects TRBV19 to TRBJ2-2; 7 bases are shared with TRBD2. CDR3 size: 14 residues. With V trimmed by 5 bases and J by 4 bases, 4 bases remained unmatched. CDR1 and CDR2 (germline): LNHDA, SQIVND (reference sequence). This CDR3 reads CASSLLATTGELFF. The CDR3 coding sequence is TGTGCCAGTAGTCTACTAGCGACCACCGGGGAGCTGTTTTTT.

This clonotype was counted a few times. The rearrangement uses TRBV7-8 and TRBJ2-6; no clear D gene. The V and J ends lost 4 bases and 0 bases respectively, with 13 bases between them. This CDR3 spans 17 amino acids. Per the germline V gene, CDR1 is SGHVS and CDR2 is FQNEAQ. This chain's CDR3 is CASSSFGSDSGANVLTF. The CDR3 DNA sequence: TGTGCCAGCAGCTCGTTTGGATCCGACTCTGGGGCCAACGTCCTGACTTTC.

This clonotype has a single count. This rearrangement joins TRBV7-9 to TRBJ1-3; D possibly corresponds to TRBD1 (5 bases). V gave up 7 bases and J gave up 2 bases, with 15 bases separating them. The length of the CDR3 is 15 residues. CDR1 SEHNR and CDR2 FQNEAQ come from the germline V gene (reference sequence). CDR3 in amino acids: CASIPEGIPGNTIYF. Here the CDR3 DNA reads TGTGCCAGCATTCCGGAGGGGATCCCTGGAAACACCATATATTTT.

The chain links TRBV7-8 to TRBJ2-3, with 11 bases aligning to TRBD2. CDR3 length equals 16 residues. In germline, CDR1 is SGHVS, CDR2 FQNEAQ. V trimming: 4 bases; J trimming: 6 bases; junction bases outside the gene matches: 9. Here the CDR3 reads CASSSLAGGLPDTQYF. CDR3 nucleotides: TGTGCCAGCAGCTCCCTAGCGGGGGGCCTCCCGGATACGCAGTATTTT.

This clonotype was counted only a few times. This chain connects TRBV24-1 to TRBJ2-3; D is undetermined. CDR1 and CDR2 (germline): KGHDR, SFDVKD. The V gene lost 2 bases and the J gene lost 6 bases, with 11 bases spanning the gap. There are 14 residues in the CDR3. DNA of the CDR3: TGTGCCACCAGTGATTGGTCCGAGGAGGATACGCAGTATTTT. Residues: CATSDWSEEDTQYF.

The chain carries TRBV18 and TRBJ1-2; 7 bases agree with TRBD1. Germline V gene sequence: CDR1 KGHSH, CDR2 LQKENI. Trimming cost V 6 bases and J 5 bases; bases outside gene matches: 9. The CDR3 length is 14 residues. This chain's CDR3 is CASSTGDAGYGYTF. In DNA form, the CDR3 reads TGTGCCAGCTCTACAGGGGACGCCGGTTATGGCTACACCTTC.

This rearrangement joins TRBV20-1 to TRBJ2-7; 14 nucleotides line up with TRBD2. From germline, CDR1 is DFQATT and CDR2 SNEGSKA (reference sequence). V dropped 2 bases and J dropped 5; count of bases not matched to a gene: 14. This CDR3 has 18 amino acids. The CDR3 bases are TGCAGTGCTAGAAATCCGGGACTAGCGGGGGCCCGCGGTAACGAGCAGTACGTC. It yields the protein CSARNPGLAGARGNEQYV.

The chain uses TRBV6-5 and TRBJ1-2; weak D call: TRBD1 (5 bases). The V gene's germline CDR1 is MNHEY and CDR2 SVGAGI. The CDR3 is 14 amino acids. The V end lost 2 bases, the J end lost 4 bases, and 11 bases lay between the germline ends. CDR3 nucleotide sequence: TGTGCCAGCAGTTACGGGACGGTTTCCTATGGCTACACCTTC. Its translation is CASSYGTVSYGYTF.

In its sample, this clonotype was seen a few times. The CDR3, as DNA: TGTGCCATCAGTCAAGGGTGGGACGGGTCTTTAGCCAAAAACATTCAGTACTTC. Protein sequence: CAISQGWDGSLAKNIQYF. The V and J genes are TRBV10-3 and TRBJ2-4; D may match TRBD1 or TRBD2 (5 bases each). CDR3 length: 18 residues. The V end was cut by 5 bases, the J end by 0 bases, with 20 bases between. The germline V gene has CDR1 ENHRY and CDR2 SYGVKD.

Concerning this clonotype itself: A much bigger clone sits one base away, suggesting this may be a read error. The CDR3 sequence is CASSTGTVAPLHF. In DNA, the CDR3 is TGTGCCAGCAGCACCGGGACAGTCGCACCCCTCCACTTT. V usage is TRBV7-3 and J usage is TRBJ1-6; 7 nucleotides line up with TRBD1. The CDR3 spans 13 residues. V lost 5 bases to trimming and J lost 11 bases; unmatched junction nucleotides: 6. Germline lookup yields CDR1 SGHTA and CDR2 FQGTGA. Using reference TRBV7-3 and TRBJ1-6 for the parts outside the CDR3, the full variable domain is GAGVSQTPSNKVTEKGKYVELRCDPISGHTALYWYRQSLGQGPEFLIYFQGTGAADDSGLPNDRFFAVRPEGSVSTLKIQRTERGDSAVYLCASSTGTVAPLHFGNGTRLTVT.

This CDR3 is CASGGNRGTYGYTF. The CDR3 DNA is TGTGCCAGCGGAGGGAACCGGGGGACCTATGGCTACACCTTC. The genes are TRBV6-5 and TRBJ1-2; a weak D match, TRBD1 (5 bases). Germline V gene lookup returns CDR1 MNHEY and CDR2 SVGAGI. Trimming pared 8 bases from V and 4 bases from J, leaving 17 bases between. This CDR3 is built from 14 residues.

The sample holds a few counts of this clonotype. The chain carries TRBV20-1 and TRBJ1-5; 8 positions match TRBD1. Germline V CDR1 and CDR2: DFQATT, SNEGSKA (reference sequence). CDR3 length: 13 amino acids. V lost 5 bases and J lost 4; bases outside the gene matches: 4. The CDR3 region has the DNA TGCAGTGCTCCGGGACAGGAAAATCAGCCCCAGCATTTT. This translates into CSAPGQENQPQHF.

J is TRBJ2-7 and V is TRBV24-1; 11 bases map to TRBD1. CDR3 size: 14 residues. CDR1 KGHDR and CDR2 SFDVKD come from the germline V gene. After removal of 3 bases from V and 5 bases from J, the junction contained 2 bases not matched to a gene. CDR3 amino acids: CATSDPGQGDEQYF. The CDR3 bases are TGTGCCACCAGTGATCCGGGACAGGGGGACGAGCAGTACTTC.

This clonotype has just a few counts. This rearrangement joins TRBV5-5 to TRBJ2-5; 10 bases fit TRBD2. The CDR3 consists of 16 residues. Per germline, CDR1 SGHKS and CDR2 YYEKEE (reference sequence). V was pared by 4 bases and J by 0 bases, with 6 bases of the junction left unmatched. In nucleotides, the CDR3 is TGTGCCAGCAGCAGAGGACTAGCGGCAAACCAAGAGACCCAGTACTTC. Protein: CASSRGLAANQETQYF.

The rearrangement uses TRBV7-3 and TRBJ2-3, with D unresolved. Germline CDR1 SGHTA, CDR2 FQGTGA. V lost 5 bases and J 0 bases, leaving 15 bases between the germline ends. The CDR3 is 16 amino acids. The CDR3 bases are TGTGCCAGCAGCCCCCGGGCGGTAACTAGCACAGATACGCAGTATTTT. Protein: CASSPRAVTSTDTQYF.

This clonotype showed up just a few times. The chain has TRBV10-3 and TRBJ2-3; D is unresolved. The CDR3 runs to 14 residues. The V end lost 4 bases, the J end lost 5 bases, and 13 bases lay between the germline ends. Germline loops: CDR1 ENHRY, CDR2 SYGVKD. The CDR3 spells CAISGTTLGDTQYF. The CDR3 DNA reads as TGTGCCATCAGTGGGACCACCCTGGGAGATACGCAGTATTTT.

This clonotype appeared a few times. The genes are TRBV15 and TRBJ2-5; 7 nucleotides match TRBD1. The junction had 11 bases not matched to a gene; V was cut back by 5 bases and J by 5 bases. CDR3 length: 15 amino acids. Per the germline V gene, CDR1 is LNHNV and CDR2 is YYDKDF (reference sequence). Here the CDR3 reads CATSLSRGTRETQYF. The CDR3 DNA follows: TGTGCCACCAGCCTAAGCAGGGGGACAAGGGAGACCCAGTACTTC.